Listed here are 28 T cell receptor beta chains from one sample, sequenced in a study of CD8+ T cells in alopecia areata. cDNA prepared by RNA extraction and subsequent reverse transcription served as the template for sequencing. Sequencing used immunoSEQ multiplex PCR; TCRdb keeps in-frame clones, though not all of them. The sample carries 100,000 to 120,000 clones, roughly three fifths recorded once. Documented treatment: oral pan-JAK inhibitor, 5-10 mg twice daily. Sequenced material: CD4+ T cells sorted from blood, taken at week 24, from a patient treated with tofacitinib. The receptors were sampled from a human donor with alopecia areata.

The gene calls are TRBV30 and TRBJ1-2; no firm D call. Per germline, CDR1 GTSNPN and CDR2 SVGIG (reference sequence). V gave up 5 bases and J gave up 4 bases, with 17 bases separating them. This CDR3 is built from 14 residues. The CDR3 here is CAWGRGTVTYGYTF. The CDR3, as DNA: TGTGCCTGGGGACGGGGAACAGTCACCTATGGCTACACCTTC. The entire variable domain, with the rest obtained from reference TRBV30 and TRBJ1-2, is as follows: SQTIHQWPATLVQPVGSPLSLECTVEGTSNPNLYWYRQAAGRGLQLLFYSVGIGQISSEVPQNLSASRPQDRQFILSSKKLLLSDSGFYLCAWGRGTVTYGYTFGSGTRLTVV.

This clone was detected a few times. The rearrangement joins TRBV7-2 to TRBJ1-2; no firm D call. In germline, CDR1 is SGHTA, CDR2 FQGNSA. V lost 5 bases, J lost 8 bases, and 21 bases lay in between. This CDR3 is 15 amino acids long. CDR3 DNA: TGTGCCAGCAGCGTGACATTTATTGGGCTGGGAGGCTACACCTTC. Amino acid sequence: CASSVTFIGLGGYTF.

The J gene is TRBJ1-4, the V gene TRBV14; unclear D gene. The germline CDR1 and CDR2 sequences are SGHDN and FVKESK. Trimming took 0 bases from V and 7 from J, leaving 9 bases between them. The CDR3 runs to 14 residues. In nucleotides, the CDR3 is TGTGCCAGCAGCCAAGATATTTGGACTGAAAAACTGTTTTTT. It is translated as CASSQDIWTEKLFF.

The gene calls are TRBV9 and TRBJ1-2; the D is unclear. The germline CDR1 and CDR2 sequences are SGDLS and YYNGEE. The CDR3 extends over 13 amino acids. The V end was cut by 0 bases, the J end by 4 bases, with 7 bases between. CDR3: CASSVVHSYGYTF. The CDR3 nucleotides read TGTGCCAGCAGCGTAGTACACAGCTATGGCTACACCTTC.

The rearrangement links TRBV30 to TRBJ2-2; maybe TRBD1 (6 bases). CDR3 length: 14 amino acids. Trimming cost V 5 bases and J 7 bases, with 17 bases left between them. Germline assignment: CDR1 GTSNPN and CDR2 SVGIG (reference sequence). The CDR3 sequence: CAWGGRAHLGELFF. The CDR3 DNA is TGTGCCTGGGGGGGCAGAGCCCACCTCGGGGAGCTGTTTTTT.

The chain couples TRBV6-5 to TRBJ1-2; a possible D gene is TRBD1 (6 bases). Deletions cut 0 bases from V and 4 bases from J, with 15 bases between. This CDR3 is 16 amino acids long. Per the germline V gene, CDR1 is MNHEY and CDR2 is SVGAGI. The CDR3 DNA is TGTGCCAGCAGTTACTCGATAACAGGGTTAGCCTATGGCTACACCTTC. It codes for CASSYSITGLAYGYTF.

This clone came up a few times. The chain joins TRBV6-5 to TRBJ2-2; D is possibly TRBD2 (5 bases). V was clipped by 9 bases and J by 5 bases, with 13 bases between them. Per the germline V gene, CDR1 is MNHEY and CDR2 is SVGAGI. CDR3 length equals 13 residues. For the CDR3, the DNA is TGTGCCAGTTCCCCCCCGGGGACCGGGGAGCTGTTTTTT. The encoded protein is CASSPPGTGELFF.

This chain joins TRBV5-1 and TRBJ2-3, with 9 bases lining up with TRBD2. Germline assignment: CDR1 SGHRS and CDR2 YFSETQ. The CDR3 consists of 16 residues. With V trimmed by 4 bases and J by 5 bases, 11 bases remained unmatched. CDR3 coding DNA: TGCGCCAGCAGCCGAGTAGCGGGGGCGTCCGGAGATACGCAGTATTTT. Translated: CASSRVAGASGDTQYF. The full variable domain, with the rest looked up from reference TRBV5-1 and TRBJ2-3, is KAGVTQTPRYLIKTRGQQVTLSCSPISGHRSVSWYQQTPGQGLQFLFEYFSETQRNKGNFPGRFSGRQFSNSRSEMNVSTLELGDSALYLCASSRVAGASGDTQYFGPGTRLTVL.

J is TRBJ1-3 and V is TRBV30, with D possibly being TRBD1 (5 bases). Between the trimmed V and J ends, which lost 1 base and 0 bases, there was a span of 13 bases. The CDR3 covers 16 residues. Germline CDR1 reads GTSNPN; CDR2 reads SVGIG (reference sequence). This CDR3 is CAWSAAGFTSGNTIYF. The CDR3 nucleotides are TGTGCCTGGAGTGCGGCAGGGTTTACCTCTGGAAACACCATATATTTT.

This chain uses TRBV30 with TRBJ1-6; 10 bases align to TRBD1. Germline V lookup: CDR1 GTSNPN, CDR2 SVGIG (reference sequence). V trimming: 3 bases; J trimming: 7 bases; junction bases outside the gene matches: 3. The CDR3 totals 14 residues. CDR3 DNA sequence: TGTGCCTGGAGAGGGACAGGGGACAATTCACCCCTCCACTTT. Translated: CAWRGTGDNSPLHF.

The chain couples TRBV2 to TRBJ2-7, with no clear D. The CDR3 runs to 11 residues. Trimming cost V 3 bases and J 3 bases, with 3 bases left between them. Germline V CDR1 and CDR2: SNHLY, FYNNEI. The CDR3 reads CASSDRYEQYF. CDR3 coding DNA: TGTGCCAGCAGTGACCGCTACGAGCAGTACTTC.

Only one count was recorded for this clone. V usage is TRBV29-1 and J usage is TRBJ2-3, with TRBD1 matching over 7 bases. The CDR3 extends over 15 amino acids. Germline V gene data show CDR1 as SQVTM and CDR2 as ANQGSEA. V shed 5 bases and J 3 bases; nucleotides not matched to a gene: 11. CDR3 region: CSVRGQGVMTDTQYF. CDR3 sequence (DNA): TGCAGCGTTCGAGGGCAGGGGGTAATGACAGATACGCAGTATTTT.

This clone was detected a few times. The J gene is TRBJ1-2, the V gene TRBV4-1; D remains ambiguous. The V gene lost 0 bases and the J gene lost 4 bases, with 9 bases spanning the gap. The CDR3 loop spans 14 amino acids. Germline V gene data show CDR1 as MGHRA and CDR2 as YSYEKL. Here the CDR3 reads CASSQEGSSYGYTF. CDR3 coding DNA: TGCGCCAGCAGCCAAGAGGGCAGTTCCTATGGCTACACCTTC.

The V gene is TRBV15, the J gene TRBJ2-7; maybe TRBD1 (5 bases). CDR1 and CDR2 (germline): LNHNV, YYDKDF (reference sequence). Trimming removed 1 base at V and 0 bases at J, with 13 bases between. The CDR3 totals 16 residues. The chain's CDR3 is CATSRVGREDSYEQYF. The CDR3 nucleotides are TGTGCCACCAGCAGAGTGGGCAGGGAAGACTCCTACGAGCAGTACTTC.

The genes are TRBV5-6 and TRBJ2-2; no definite D call. The germline V gene has CDR1 SGHDT and CDR2 YYEEEE. The CDR3 is 14 amino acids. V was cut by 0 bases and J by 2 bases, with 5 bases left in between. The CDR3 sequence: CASSLASNTGELFF. The CDR3 DNA sequence: TGTGCCAGCAGCTTGGCCAGCAACACCGGGGAGCTGTTTTTT.

The rearrangement joins TRBV7-3 to TRBJ2-1; 7 bases are a match to TRBD2. Germline lookup yields CDR1 SGHTA and CDR2 FQGTGA. V dropped 5 bases and J dropped 3; count of bases not matched to a gene: 7. This CDR3 comprises 15 residues. DNA for the CDR3: TGTGCCAGCAGCCCGGGGACTACCTTCTACAATGAGCAGTTCTTC. Amino acid sequence: CASSPGTTFYNEQFF.

CDR3 in amino acids: CASSLTGGTEAFF. The CDR3 nucleotides are TGCGCCAGCAGCTTGACAGGGGGCACTGAAGCTTTCTTT. V is TRBV5-1 and J is TRBJ1-1, with 8 bases aligning to TRBD1. The ends lost 1 base at V and 4 bases at J; junction bases unmatched: 0. The CDR3 spans 13 residues. Germline lookup yields CDR1 SGHRS and CDR2 YFSETQ.

The chain couples TRBV5-1 to TRBJ2-3, with D possibly being TRBD2 (5 bases). The CDR3 is 14 amino acids. Trimming removed 0 bases from V and 3 bases from J, with 8 bases in between. From germline, CDR1 is SGHRS and CDR2 YFSETQ. In DNA form, the CDR3 reads TGCGCCAGCAGCTTGGGCGGAGGTACAGATACGCAGTATTTT. Translation: CASSLGGGTDTQYF.

This clone was found a few times. This CDR3 reads CASSFTGVTGELFF. As DNA, the CDR3 is TGTGCCAGCAGCTTTACAGGGGTCACCGGGGAGCTGTTTTTT. The chain carries TRBV5-6 and TRBJ2-2; TRBD1 aligns across 7 bases. Germline CDR1 is SGHDT and CDR2 is YYEEEE. V dropped 2 bases and J dropped 4; count of bases not matched to a gene: 2. CDR3 length equals 14 residues.

This clone appeared a few times. V gene TRBV6-6 combines with J gene TRBJ2-5; D remains ambiguous. The V end was cut by 6 bases, the J end by 4 bases, with 9 bases between. The CDR3 has 12 amino acids. Germline-derived CDR1 and CDR2 are MNHNY and SVGAGI (reference sequence). The DNA of the CDR3 is TGTGCCAGCAGCCCCTCGAGAGAGACCCAGTACTTC. Its translation is CASSPSRETQYF.

This clone was recorded a few times. This chain uses TRBV30 with TRBJ2-5; TRBD2 aligns across 7 bases. The V gene's germline CDR1 is GTSNPN and CDR2 SVGIG (reference sequence). V shed 4 bases, J shed 5 bases, and the junction held 4 bases outside the gene matches. The CDR3 extends over 12 amino acids. The CDR3 DNA sequence: TGTGCCTGGAATGGCGGGGGTGAGACCCAGTACTTC. Translated: CAWNGGGETQYF.

The chain joins TRBV4-3 to TRBJ2-6; 8 bases map to TRBD1. Trimming at V came to 4 bases and at J to 3 bases, leaving 2 bases not matched to a gene. The germline CDR1 and CDR2 sequences are LGHNA and YSLEER. The CDR3 length is 15 residues. CDR3 in amino acids: CASSLTGVGANVLTF. The CDR3 bases are TGCGCCAGCAGCCTGACAGGGGTTGGGGCCAACGTCCTGACTTTC.

This clone was seen more than once but under ten times. This chain connects TRBV29-1 to TRBJ2-7; no firm D call. The CDR3 extends over 11 amino acids. Germline V gene lookup returns CDR1 SQVTM and CDR2 ANQGSEA. Trimming took 2 bases from V and 3 from J, leaving 5 bases between them. In DNA form, the CDR3 reads TGCAGCGTTGAACTCCACTACGAGCAGTACTTC. Residues: CSVELHYEQYF.

The V and J genes are TRBV29-1 and TRBJ2-1; D remains unclear. V dropped 6 bases and J dropped 0 bases, with 12 bases sitting between them. This CDR3 comprises 14 residues. Per germline, CDR1 SQVTM and CDR2 ANQGSEA. CDR3 DNA sequence: TGCAGCGTCCCGAAGGCAAACTCCTACAATGAGCAGTTCTTC. Translating it yields CSVPKANSYNEQFF.

This clone was detected only a few times. The chain has TRBV30 and TRBJ2-7; no reliable D call. The CDR3 loop spans 13 amino acids. Germline values: CDR1 GTSNPN, CDR2 SVGIG (reference sequence). Trimming took 3 bases from V and 0 from J, leaving 9 bases between them. CDR3 sequence reads: CAWRETNSYEQYF. CDR3 nucleotides: TGTGCCTGGAGAGAGACGAACTCCTACGAGCAGTACTTC.

The chain links TRBV6-5 to TRBJ1-3; TRBD1 might be the D (6 bases). V lost 4 bases to trimming and J lost 2 bases, with 12 bases between them. Germline V gene lookup returns CDR1 MNHEY and CDR2 SVGAGI. The CDR3 is made up of 15 amino acids. CDR3 sequence reads: CASSLRDMPGNTIYF. The CDR3 nucleotides are TGTGCCAGCAGTTTACGGGACATGCCTGGAAACACCATATATTTT.

The chain is built from TRBV5-6 and TRBJ2-2; D might be TRBD1 or TRBD2, each matching 6 bases. CDR3 length: 16 residues. Germline V CDR1 and CDR2: SGHDT, YYEEEE. V lost 4 bases and J 4 bases, leaving 17 bases between the germline ends. The CDR3 DNA follows: TGTGCCAGCAGCCCCCTGGGGGGCGGCGGCACCGGGGAGCTGTTTTTT. It is translated as CASSPLGGGGTGELFF.

This clone was detected only a few times. J is TRBJ1-1 and V is TRBV30; no clear D. The CDR3 has 14 amino acids. Germline V CDR1 and CDR2: GTSNPN, SVGIG (reference sequence). V lost 0 bases, J lost 3 bases, and 11 bases lay in between. The DNA for the CDR3 is TGTGCCTGGAGTGTGGGAACTTCAGACACTGAAGCTTTCTTT. It encodes CAWSVGTSDTEAFF.